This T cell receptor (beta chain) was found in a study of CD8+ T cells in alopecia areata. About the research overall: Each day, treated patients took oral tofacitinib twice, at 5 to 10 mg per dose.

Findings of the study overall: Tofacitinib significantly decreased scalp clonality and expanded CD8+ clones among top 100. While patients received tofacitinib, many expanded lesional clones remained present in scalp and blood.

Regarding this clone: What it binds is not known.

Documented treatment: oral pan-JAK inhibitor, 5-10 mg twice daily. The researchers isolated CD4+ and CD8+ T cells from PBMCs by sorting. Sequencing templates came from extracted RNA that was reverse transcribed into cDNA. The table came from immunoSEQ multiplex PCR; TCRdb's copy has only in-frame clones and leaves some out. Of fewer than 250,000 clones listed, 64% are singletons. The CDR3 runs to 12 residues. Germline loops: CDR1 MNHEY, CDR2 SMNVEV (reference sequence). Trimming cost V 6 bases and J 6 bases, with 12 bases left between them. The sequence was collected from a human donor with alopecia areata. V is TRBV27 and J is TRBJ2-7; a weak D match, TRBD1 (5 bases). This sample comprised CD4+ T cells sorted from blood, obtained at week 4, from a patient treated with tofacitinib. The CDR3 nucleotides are TGTGCCAGCAGAAGGGGCCCTGGCGAGCAGTACTTC. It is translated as CASRRGPGEQYF.